The 12 T cell receptor beta chains below were found in one sample sequenced in a study of blood T cell repertoires in COVID-19. Assay: immunoSEQ multiplex PCR; the TCRdb copy retains only in-frame clones and omits some. This table has roughly 100,000 clones, approximately 84% appearing once. Source material: peripheral blood. These receptors originate from a human donor in a cohort sampled during active COVID-19.

The rearrangement joins TRBV7-3 to TRBJ2-1; 8 nucleotides line up with TRBD2. Germline CDR1 and CDR2: SGHTA and FQGTGA. The CDR3 runs to 15 residues. After removal of 5 bases from V and 6 bases from J, the junction contained 9 bases not matched to a gene. The CDR3 nucleotides are TGTGCCAGCAGCCCAACCCTAGCGGGCCTCAATGAGCAGTTCTTC. Its translation is CASSPTLAGLNEQFF.

The genes are TRBV9 and TRBJ2-1, with D possibly matching TRBD1 (6 bases). CDR3 size: 16 residues. Trimming left V 3 bases short and J 0 bases short, with 13 bases between. Germline CDR1 and CDR2: SGDLS and YYNGEE. The CDR3 DNA reads TGTGCCAGCAGCGCTTGGGACATAAGCTCCTACAATGAGCAGTTCTTC. The encoded protein is CASSAWDISSYNEQFF.

The chain has TRBV5-5 and TRBJ1-2; D unresolved. Germline V CDR1 and CDR2: SGHKS, YYEKEE (reference sequence). The germline V and J ends were trimmed by 1 base and 4 bases, with 14 bases remaining between them. CDR3 length: 15 amino acids. In nucleotides, the CDR3 is TGTGCCAGCAGCTTGTCCTCCAGAAGTTCCTATGGCTACACCTTC. It specifies CASSLSSRSSYGYTF.

This clone came up once. This chain connects TRBV5-1 to TRBJ2-5, with a weak D call TRBD2 (6 bases). Germline lookup yields CDR1 SGHRS and CDR2 YFSETQ. V was trimmed by 1 base and J by 4 bases, leaving 14 bases between them. The CDR3 totals 15 residues. CDR3 DNA: TGCGCCAGCAGCTTGATAGGGGCGCGGGGAGAGACCCAGTACTTC. As protein: CASSLIGARGETQYF.

The chain recombines TRBV7-6 with TRBJ2-5; D remains ambiguous. The V gene's germline CDR1 is SGHVS and CDR2 FNYEAQ. The CDR3 sequence is 16 residues long. Trimming stripped 1 base from V and 4 bases from J, with 16 bases between. The CDR3 protein is CASSLGPGGVVETQYF. In nucleotides, the CDR3 is TGTGCCAGCAGCTTAGGACCTGGTGGAGTGGTAGAGACCCAGTACTTC.

The chain uses TRBV7-2 and TRBJ1-4, with TRBD1 matching over 7 bases. Germline-derived CDR1 and CDR2 are SGHTA and FQGNSA. The CDR3 runs to 14 residues. V shed 6 bases, J shed 4 bases, and the junction held 5 bases outside the gene matches. CDR3 nucleotide sequence: TGTGCCAGCAGGTCCCGACAGGGTAATGAAAAACTGTTTTTT. Protein: CASRSRQGNEKLFF.

The rearrangement uses TRBV28 and TRBJ1-5, with D maybe TRBD1 (5 bases). V gave up 3 bases and J gave up 6 bases, with 12 bases separating them. CDR1 and CDR2 from the germline V gene are MDHEN and SYDVKM. This CDR3 is 14 amino acids long. Written as DNA, the CDR3 is TGTGCCAGCAGTTTCGGGGGGAGTAGTCAGCCCCAGCATTTT. This sequence encodes CASSFGGSSQPQHF.

The gene calls are TRBV30 and TRBJ1-2, with TRBD1 matching over 10 bases. The trim removed 5 bases at V and 5 bases at J, leaving 11 bases unmatched. The CDR3 spans 15 residues. Looked up from germline, CDR1 is GTSNPN and CDR2 is SVGIG (reference sequence). CDR3 sequence reads: CAWSLLPGQGYGYTF. CDR3 DNA sequence: TGTGCCTGGTCTCTTCTTCCGGGACAGGGGTATGGCTACACCTTC.

In this sample, this clone turned up once. Its ends do not fully match the called genes, so a read error is possible. V and J are TRBV6-5 and TRBJ1-1; D may be TRBD1 (5 bases). This CDR3 has 14 residues. Germline V gives CDR1 MNHEY, CDR2 SVGAGI. The CDR3 sequence is CASRYRTSNTEAFF. The CDR3 DNA reads TGTGCCAGCCGTTACAGGACTTCGAACACTGAAGCTTTCTTT.

This rearrangement joins TRBV28 to TRBJ2-4; D unresolved. V gave up 7 bases and J gave up 2 bases, with 9 bases separating them. Germline assignment: CDR1 MDHEN and CDR2 SYDVKM. This CDR3 contains 13 residues. CDR3 sequence reads: CASNGASKNIQYF. As DNA, the CDR3 is TGTGCCAGCAACGGTGCTTCCAAAAACATTCAGTACTTC.

This chain joins TRBV2 and TRBJ1-1; D unresolved. There are 13 residues in the CDR3. V dropped 3 bases and J dropped 1 base, with 6 bases sitting between them. Germline CDR1 is SNHLY and CDR2 is FYNNEI. CDR3 loop: CASSEFGNTEAFF. Written as DNA, the CDR3 is TGTGCCAGCAGTGAGTTCGGGAACACTGAAGCTTTCTTT.

The J gene is TRBJ2-5, the V gene TRBV5-1; 7 bases are a match to TRBD2. V shed 5 bases, J shed 3 bases, and the junction held 1 base outside the gene matches. In germline, CDR1 is SGHRS, CDR2 YFSETQ. The CDR3 sequence is 12 residues long. For the CDR3, the DNA is TGCGCCAGCAGGGGGGGGGAAGAGACCCAGTACTTC. Translated: CASRGGEETQYF.